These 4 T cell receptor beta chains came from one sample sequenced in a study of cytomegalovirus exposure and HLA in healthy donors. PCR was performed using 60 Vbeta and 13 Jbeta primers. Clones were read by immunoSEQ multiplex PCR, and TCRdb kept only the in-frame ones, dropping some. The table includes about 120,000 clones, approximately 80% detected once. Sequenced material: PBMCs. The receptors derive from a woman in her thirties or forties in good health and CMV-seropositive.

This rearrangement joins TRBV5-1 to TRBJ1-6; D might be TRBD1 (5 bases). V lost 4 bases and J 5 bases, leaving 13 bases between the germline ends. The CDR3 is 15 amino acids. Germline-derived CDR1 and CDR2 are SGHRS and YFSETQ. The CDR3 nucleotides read TGCGCCAGCAGCCTTGGTAGGGGCAATAATTCACCCCTCCACTTT. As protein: CASSLGRGNNSPLHF. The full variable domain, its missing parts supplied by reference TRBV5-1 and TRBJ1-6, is KAGVTQTPRYLIKTRGQQVTLSCSPISGHRSVSWYQQTPGQGLQFLFEYFSETQRNKGNFPGRFSGRQFSNSRSEMNVSTLELGDSALYLCASSLGRGNNSPLHFGNGTRLTVT.

CDR3 nucleotides: TGTGCCAGCAGCCCCCACTCTGGAAACACCATATATTTT. It yields the protein CASSPHSGNTIYF. The gene calls are TRBV9 and TRBJ1-3, with D hard to call. Germline lookup yields CDR1 SGDLS and CDR2 YYNGEE. Trimming cost V 4 bases and J 0 bases, with 5 bases left between them. The CDR3 totals 13 residues.

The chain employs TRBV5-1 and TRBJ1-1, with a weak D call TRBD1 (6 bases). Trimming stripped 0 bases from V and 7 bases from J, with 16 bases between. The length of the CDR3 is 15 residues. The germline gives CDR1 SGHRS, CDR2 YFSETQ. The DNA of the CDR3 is TGCGCCAGCAGCTTGGTTCGGGGGGCGAAAGGTGAAGCTTTCTTT. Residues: CASSLVRGAKGEAFF.

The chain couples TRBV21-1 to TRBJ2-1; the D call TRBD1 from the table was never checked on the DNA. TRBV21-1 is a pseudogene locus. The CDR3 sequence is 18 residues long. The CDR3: CASSNRDRGENSYNEQFF. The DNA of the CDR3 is TGTGCCAGCAGCAACCGGGACAGGGGCGAAAATAGTTACAATGAGCAGTTCTTC.